A selection of T cell receptor beta chains follows, all from one sample in a study of type 1 regulatory T cells. TCRdb fed the reads into MiXCR, producing one record per CDR3 protein. This sample yields some 71,000 distinct CDR3 sequences, of which 20% are seen a single time; more than 6.5% belongs to the top ten. No antigen has been identified for these receptors. Sequenced: cultured type 1 regulatory T (Tr1) cells, either the whole culture or a sorted fraction (not recorded which). These TCRs come from a human donor in good health. Both conserved end residues are part of each CDR3. A D gene is named only where the DNA matches it firmly. Where a row states a size, it is once, few, many or the class of an expanded clone; other rows omit it.

TRBV20-1,TRBD1,TRBJ1-5,-,CSASGQGLRNQPQHF,TGCAGTGCTAGTGGACAGGGGTTAAGGAATCAGCCCCAGCATTTT
TRBV5-1,-,TRBJ2-1,-,CARSEGNEQFF,TGCGCCCGTTCGGAAGGGAATGAGCAGTTCTTC
TRBV4-3,-,TRBJ2-3,-,CASSQVGQRGRAIADTQYF,TGCGCCAGCAGCCAAGTAGGCCAAAGGGGGAGGGCCATCGCAGATACGCAGTATTTT
TRBV20-1,-,TRBJ2-3,few,CSASGPTDTQYF,TGCAGTGCTAGCGGCCCCACAGATACGCAGTATTTT
TRBV5-1,TRBD1,TRBJ2-5,few,CASRTGNEETQYF,TGCGCCAGCAGGACAGGGAATGAGGAGACCCAGTACTTC
TRBV4-2,TRBD2,TRBJ2-1,-,CASSQNVILAGGVDEQFF,TGTGCCAGCAGCCAAAACGTAATTTTAGCGGGAGGGGTCGATGAGCAGTTCTTC
TRBV6-1,TRBD2,TRBJ2-7,few,CATYRGREDYEQYF,TGTGCCACCTACCGAGGGAGGGAAGATTACGAGCAGTACTTC
TRBV3-1,-,TRBJ1-1,few,CASSQVGGSTEAFF,TGTGCCAGCAGCCAAGTTGGGGGGTCCACTGAAGCTTTCTTT
TRBV12-3/TRBV12-4,-,TRBJ2-2,-,CASSLGTTNTGELFF,TGTGCCAGCAGTTTGGGGACAACGAACACCGGGGAGCTGTTTTTT
TRBV12-3/TRBV12-4,TRBD1,TRBJ2-1,once,CAGSPRTGGLYLGRNEQFF,TGTGCCGGCAGCCCGCGGACAGGGGGATTATACTTGGGGCGAAATGAGCAGTTCTTC
TRBV7-8,-,TRBJ2-5,-,CASSIRETQYF,TGTGCCAGCAGCATCCGAGAGACCCAGTACTTC
TRBV7-9,-,TRBJ1-2,few,CASSTQGPYGYTF,TGTGCCAGCAGCACGCAGGGTCCTTATGGCTACACCTTC
TRBV9,-,TRBJ2-1,few,CASSERTAYNEQFF,TGTGCCAGCAGCGAACGGACAGCCTACAATGAGCAGTTCTTC
TRBV5-1,-,TRBJ2-1,few,CASSLASERASGEQFF,TGCGCCAGCAGCTTGGCTAGCGAGAGGGCTTCGGGTGAGCAGTTCTTC
TRBV20-1,-,TRBJ2-7,-,CSARSRANYEQYF,TGCAGTGCTAGAAGCAGGGCTAACTACGAGCAGTACTTC
TRBV20-1,TRBD2,TRBJ2-2,-,CSAEGLATNTGELFF,TGCAGTGCAGAGGGACTAGCGACGAACACCGGGGAGCTGTTTTTT
TRBV15,-,TRBJ1-2,few,CATSRATGVQGFNYGYTF,TGTGCCACCAGCAGAGCCACCGGGGTTCAGGGCTTCAACTATGGCTACACCTTC
TRBV29-1,TRBD2,TRBJ2-5,-,CSVEGGSETQYF,TGCAGCGTTGAGGGCGGGAGCGAGACCCAGTACTTC
TRBV28,TRBD1,TRBJ2-1,many,CASSAPGQGAYNEQFF,TGTGCCAGCAGTGCCCCAGGACAGGGGGCCTACAATGAGCAGTTCTTC
TRBV20-1,TRBD2,TRBJ2-1,-,CSAGLAAYNEQFF,TGCAGTGCCGGACTAGCGGCCTACAATGAGCAGTTCTTC
TRBV12-3/TRBV12-4,TRBD2,TRBJ2-5,once,CASSLARGAGGPVAQETQYF,TGTGCCAGCAGTTTAGCGCGGGGGGCGGGAGGGCCGGTGGCCCAAGAGACCCAGTACTTC
TRBV18,-,TRBJ1-1,-,CASSIGLNTEAFF,TGTGCCAGCTCAATCGGGCTAAACACTGAAGCTTTCTTT
TRBV12-3/TRBV12-4,-,TRBJ1-5,-,CASSPARDYQPQHF,TGTGCCAGCAGCCCCGCCAGGGACTATCAGCCCCAGCATTTT
TRBV20-1,-,TRBJ2-3,-,CSAREILDTQYF,TGCAGTGCTAGAGAAATTTTAGATACGCAGTATTTT
TRBV12-3/TRBV12-4,-,TRBJ2-3,-,CASRSPGDTQYF,TGTGCCAGCAGATCCCCAGGGGATACGCAGTATTTT
TRBV7-6,TRBD1,TRBJ2-2,-,CASSSTGAGELFF,TGTGCCAGCAGCAGTACAGGGGCCGGGGAGCTGTTTTTT
TRBV7-2,TRBD2,TRBJ2-5,few,CASTRAVLAGVKTQYF,TGTGCCAGCACCAGAGCTGTTTTAGCGGGTGTGAAGACCCAGTACTTC
TRBV12-3/TRBV12-4,-,TRBJ2-7,-,CASSLVGRGLRYEQYF,TGTGCCAGCAGTTTAGTCGGCAGGGGTCTCAGGTACGAGCAGTACTTC
TRBV12-3/TRBV12-4,-,TRBJ1-4,few,CASSFGVANEKLFF,TGTGCCAGCAGTTTTGGGGTTGCTAATGAAAAACTGTTTTTT
TRBV20-1,-,TRBJ2-7,few,CSARDPSAYEQYF,TGCAGTGCTAGAGACCCGAGTGCCTACGAGCAGTACTTC
TRBV20-1,-,TRBJ1-3,many,CSATPRGRPFGNTIYF,TGCAGTGCTACCCCCAGGGGACGGCCTTTCGGAAACACCATATATTTT
TRBV7-6,-,TRBJ2-3,-,CASSPLQGGTDTQYF,TGTGCCAGCAGCCCCCTCCAGGGTGGCACAGATACGCAGTATTTT
TRBV5-1,TRBD1,TRBJ2-7,few,CASSLEGTALGEQYF,TGCGCCAGCAGCTTGGAAGGGACAGCCTTGGGGGAGCAGTACTTC
TRBV14,-,TRBJ1-1,-,CASSQVGGTLAFF,TGTGCCAGCAGCCAAGTAGGGGGGACATTGGCTTTCTTT
TRBV12-3/TRBV12-4,-,TRBJ2-1,few,CASSLKYEQFF,TGTGCCAGCAGCCTAAAGTATGAGCAGTTCTTC